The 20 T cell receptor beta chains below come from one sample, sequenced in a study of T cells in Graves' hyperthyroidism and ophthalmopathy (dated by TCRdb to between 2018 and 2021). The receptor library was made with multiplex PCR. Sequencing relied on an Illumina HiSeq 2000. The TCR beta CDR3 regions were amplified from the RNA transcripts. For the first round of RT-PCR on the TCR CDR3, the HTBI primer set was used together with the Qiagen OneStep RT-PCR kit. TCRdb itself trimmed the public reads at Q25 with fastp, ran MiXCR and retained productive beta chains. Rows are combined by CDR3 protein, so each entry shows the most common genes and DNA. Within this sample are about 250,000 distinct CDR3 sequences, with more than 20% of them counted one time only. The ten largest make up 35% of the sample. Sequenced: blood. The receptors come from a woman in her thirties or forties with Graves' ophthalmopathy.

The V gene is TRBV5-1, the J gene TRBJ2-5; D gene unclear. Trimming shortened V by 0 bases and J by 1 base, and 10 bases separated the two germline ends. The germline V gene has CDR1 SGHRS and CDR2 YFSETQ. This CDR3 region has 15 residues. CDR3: CASSLEGFRQETQYF. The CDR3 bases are TGCGCCAGCAGCTTGGAGGGATTCCGCCAAGAGACCCAGTACTTC.

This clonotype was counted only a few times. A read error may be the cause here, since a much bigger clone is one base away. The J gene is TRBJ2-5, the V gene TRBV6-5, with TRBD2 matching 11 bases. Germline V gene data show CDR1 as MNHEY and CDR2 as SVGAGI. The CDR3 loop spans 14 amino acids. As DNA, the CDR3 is TGTGCCAGCAGTTACTCTAGCGGGAGGGAGACCCGGTACTTC. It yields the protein CASSYSSGRETRYF.

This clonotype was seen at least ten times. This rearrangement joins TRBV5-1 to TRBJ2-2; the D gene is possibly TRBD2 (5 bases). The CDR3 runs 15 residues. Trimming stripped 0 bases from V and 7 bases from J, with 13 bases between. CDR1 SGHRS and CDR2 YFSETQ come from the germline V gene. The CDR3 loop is CASSLVSGAGGELFF. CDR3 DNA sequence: TGCGCCAGCAGCTTGGTTTCTGGCGCGGGCGGGGAGCTGTTTTTT. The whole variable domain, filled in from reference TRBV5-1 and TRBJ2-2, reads KAGVTQTPRYLIKTRGQQVTLSCSPISGHRSVSWYQQTPGQGLQFLFEYFSETQRNKGNFPGRFSGRQFSNSRSEMNVSTLELGDSALYLCASSLVSGAGGELFFGEGSRLTVL.

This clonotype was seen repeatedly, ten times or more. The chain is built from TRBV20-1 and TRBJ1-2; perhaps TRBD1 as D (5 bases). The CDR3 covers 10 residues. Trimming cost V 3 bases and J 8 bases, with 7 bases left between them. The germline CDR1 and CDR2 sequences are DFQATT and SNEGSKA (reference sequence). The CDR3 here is CSASRDGYTF. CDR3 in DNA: TGCAGTGCTAGTAGGGACGGCTACACCTTC.

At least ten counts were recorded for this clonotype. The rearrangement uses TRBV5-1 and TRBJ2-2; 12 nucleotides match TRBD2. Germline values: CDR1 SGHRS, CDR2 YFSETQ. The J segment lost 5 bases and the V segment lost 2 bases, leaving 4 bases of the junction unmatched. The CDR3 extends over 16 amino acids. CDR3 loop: CASSFLAGGPTGELFF. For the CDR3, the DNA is TGCGCCAGCAGCTTCCTAGCGGGAGGGCCAACCGGGGAGCTGTTTTTT. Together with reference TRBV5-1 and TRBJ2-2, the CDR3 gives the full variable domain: KAGVTQTPRYLIKTRGQQVTLSCSPISGHRSVSWYQQTPGQGLQFLFEYFSETQRNKGNFPGRFSGRQFSNSRSEMNVSTLELGDSALYLCASSFLAGGPTGELFFGEGSRLTVL.

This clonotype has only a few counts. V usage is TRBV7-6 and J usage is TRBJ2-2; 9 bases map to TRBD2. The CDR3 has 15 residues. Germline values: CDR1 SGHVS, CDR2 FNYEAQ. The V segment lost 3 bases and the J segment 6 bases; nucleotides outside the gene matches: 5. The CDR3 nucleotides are TGTGCCAGCAGCTTTGAAGCGGGGGGCGCCGGGGAGCTGTTTTTT. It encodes CASSFEAGGAGELFF.

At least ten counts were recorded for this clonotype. CDR3: CASSPSGMYEQYF. CDR3 DNA sequence: TGTGCCAGCAGCCCTAGCGGGATGTACGAGCAGTACTTC. This chain joins TRBV13 and TRBJ2-7; TRBD2 agrees at 9 bases. The germline gives CDR1 PRHDT, CDR2 FYEKMQ (reference sequence). CDR3 length: 13 amino acids. Trimming took 5 bases from V and 4 from J; bases not matched to a gene: 3. Full variable domain (remainder filled in from reference TRBV13 and TRBJ2-7): AAGVIQSPRHLIKEKRETATLKCYPIPRHDTVYWYQQGPGQDPQFLISFYEKMQSDKGSIPDRFSAQQFSDYHSELNMSSLELGDSALYFCASSPSGMYEQYFGPGTRLTVT.

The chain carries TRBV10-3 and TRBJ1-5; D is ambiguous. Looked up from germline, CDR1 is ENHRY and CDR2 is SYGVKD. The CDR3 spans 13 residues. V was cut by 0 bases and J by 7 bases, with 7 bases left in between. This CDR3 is CAISESMSQPQHF. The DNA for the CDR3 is TGTGCCATCAGTGAGTCCATGAGCCAGCCCCAGCATTTT.

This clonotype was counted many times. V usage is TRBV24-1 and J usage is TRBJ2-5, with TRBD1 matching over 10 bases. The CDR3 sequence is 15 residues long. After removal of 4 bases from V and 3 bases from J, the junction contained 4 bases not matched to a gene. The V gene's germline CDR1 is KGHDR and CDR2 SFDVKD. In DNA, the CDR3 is TGTGCCACCAGTGACACAGGGACAGGGGAAGAGACCCAGTACTTC. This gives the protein CATSDTGTGEETQYF.

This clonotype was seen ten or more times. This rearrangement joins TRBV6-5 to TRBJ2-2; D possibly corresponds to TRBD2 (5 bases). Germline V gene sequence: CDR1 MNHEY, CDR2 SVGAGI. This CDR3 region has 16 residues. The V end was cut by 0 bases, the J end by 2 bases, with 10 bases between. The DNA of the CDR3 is TGTGCCAGCAGTTACTCGGGTAGCGCAAACACCGGGGAGCTGTTTTTT. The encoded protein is CASSYSGSANTGELFF.

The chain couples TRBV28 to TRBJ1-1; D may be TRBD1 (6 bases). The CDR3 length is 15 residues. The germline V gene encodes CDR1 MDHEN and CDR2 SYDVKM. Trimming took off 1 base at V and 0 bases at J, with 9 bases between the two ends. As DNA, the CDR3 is TGTGCCAGCAGTTTATACGGACAGTTGAACACTGAAGCTTTCTTT. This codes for CASSLYGQLNTEAFF.

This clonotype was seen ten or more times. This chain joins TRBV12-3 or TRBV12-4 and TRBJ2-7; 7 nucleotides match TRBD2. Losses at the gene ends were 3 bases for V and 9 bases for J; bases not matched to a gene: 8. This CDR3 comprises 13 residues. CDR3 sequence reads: CASSFGLGGLQYF. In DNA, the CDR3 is TGTGCCAGCAGTTTCGGCCTCGGGGGGTTGCAGTACTTC.

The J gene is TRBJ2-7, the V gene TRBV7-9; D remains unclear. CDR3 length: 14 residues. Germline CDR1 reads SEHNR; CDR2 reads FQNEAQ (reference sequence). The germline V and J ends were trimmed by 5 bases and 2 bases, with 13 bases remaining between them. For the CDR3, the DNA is TGTGCCAGCAGCCCGAGGACCCTGGCCTACGAGCAGTACTTC. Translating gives CASSPRTLAYEQYF.

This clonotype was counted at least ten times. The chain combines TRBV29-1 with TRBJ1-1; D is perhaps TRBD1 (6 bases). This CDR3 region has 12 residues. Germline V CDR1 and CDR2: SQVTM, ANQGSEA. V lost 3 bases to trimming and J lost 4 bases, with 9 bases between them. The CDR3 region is CSVDRGATEAFF. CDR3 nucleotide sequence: TGCAGCGTTGACAGGGGCGCCACTGAAGCTTTCTTT.

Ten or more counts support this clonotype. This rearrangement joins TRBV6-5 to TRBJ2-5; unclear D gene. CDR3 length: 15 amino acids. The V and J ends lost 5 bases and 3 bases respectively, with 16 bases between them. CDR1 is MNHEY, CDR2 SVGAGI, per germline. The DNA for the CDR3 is TGTGCCAGCAGTCCCCCAGCAGGCCTGAAAGAGACCCAGTACTTC. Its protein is CASSPPAGLKETQYF.

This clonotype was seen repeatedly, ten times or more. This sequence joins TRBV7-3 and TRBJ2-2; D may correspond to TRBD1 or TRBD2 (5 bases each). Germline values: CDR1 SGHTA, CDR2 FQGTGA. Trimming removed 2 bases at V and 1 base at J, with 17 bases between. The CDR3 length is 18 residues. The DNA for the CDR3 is TGTGCCAGCAGCTTAGCAAACCCCGGGACCATGAACACCGGGGAGCTGTTTTTT. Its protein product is CASSLANPGTMNTGELFF.

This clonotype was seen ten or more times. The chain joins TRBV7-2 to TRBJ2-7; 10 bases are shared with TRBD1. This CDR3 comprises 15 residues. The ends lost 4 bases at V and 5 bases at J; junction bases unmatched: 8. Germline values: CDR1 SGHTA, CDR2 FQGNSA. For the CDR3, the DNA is TGTGCCAGCAGCTACCGGGGACAGGGGAGCGACGAGCAGTACTTC. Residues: CASSYRGQGSDEQYF.

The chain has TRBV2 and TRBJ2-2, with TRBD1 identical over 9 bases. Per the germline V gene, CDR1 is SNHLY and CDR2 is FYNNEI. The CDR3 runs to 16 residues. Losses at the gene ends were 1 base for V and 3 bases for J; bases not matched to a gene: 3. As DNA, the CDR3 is TGTGCCAGCAGTGAAGACAGGGGGCGTCACACCGGGGAGCTGTTTTTT. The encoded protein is CASSEDRGRHTGELFF.

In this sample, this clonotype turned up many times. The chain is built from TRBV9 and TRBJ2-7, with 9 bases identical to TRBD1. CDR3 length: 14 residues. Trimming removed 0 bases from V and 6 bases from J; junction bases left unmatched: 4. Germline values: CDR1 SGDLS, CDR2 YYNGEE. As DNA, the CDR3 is TGTGCCAGCAGCGTAGACGGACAGGGGTTCGAGCAGTACTTC. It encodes CASSVDGQGFEQYF.

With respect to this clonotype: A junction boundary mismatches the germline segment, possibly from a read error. For the CDR3, the DNA is TGCAGTGATCGACAGGGCGGGGAGCTGTATTTT. Translation gives CSDRQGGELYF. V usage is TRBV20-1 and J usage is TRBJ2-2, with a possible D match to TRBD1 (7 bases). Germline V gene sequence: CDR1 DFQATT, CDR2 SNEGSKA (reference sequence). The CDR3 extends over 11 amino acids.